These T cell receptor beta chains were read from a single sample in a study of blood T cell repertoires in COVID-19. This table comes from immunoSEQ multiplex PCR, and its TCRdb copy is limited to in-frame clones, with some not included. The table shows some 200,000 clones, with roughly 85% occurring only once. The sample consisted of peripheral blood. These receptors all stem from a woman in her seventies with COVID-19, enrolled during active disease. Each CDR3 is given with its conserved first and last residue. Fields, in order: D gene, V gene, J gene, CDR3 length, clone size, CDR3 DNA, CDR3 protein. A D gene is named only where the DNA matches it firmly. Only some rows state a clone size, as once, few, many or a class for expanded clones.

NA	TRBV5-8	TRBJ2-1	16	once	TGTGCCAGCAGCTTGGGCGGGATTTCCTCCTACAATGAGCAGTTCTTC	CASSLGGISSYNEQFF
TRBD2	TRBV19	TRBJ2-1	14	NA	TGTGCCAGTAGTCCGGGACTAGGAGGGAATGAGCAGTTCTTC	CASSPGLGGNEQFF
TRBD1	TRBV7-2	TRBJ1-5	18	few	TGTGCCAGCAGCTTTCCACCGGGACAGGGGTATAGCAATCAGCCCCAGCATTTT	CASSFPPGQGYSNQPQHF
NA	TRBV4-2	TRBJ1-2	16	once	TGTGCCAGCAGCATTTTGGGGGCAGCTGCTAACTATGGCTACACCTTC	CASSILGAAANYGYTF
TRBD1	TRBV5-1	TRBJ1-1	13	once	TGCGCCAGCAGCTTGACAGGGGTGACTGAAGCTTTCTTT	CASSLTGVTEAFF
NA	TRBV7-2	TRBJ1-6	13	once	TGTGCCAGCAGCCGGCTAAGGGGTTCACCCCTCCACTTT	CASSRLRGSPLHF
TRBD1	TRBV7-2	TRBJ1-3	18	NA	TGTGCCAGCAGCTTAGGGCCCGGGACAGGGACCCTGGGAAACACCATATATTTT	CASSLGPGTGTLGNTIYF
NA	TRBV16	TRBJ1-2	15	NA	TGTGCCAGCAGCCAATCGGTCAGGTCTAACTATGGCTACACCTTC	CASSQSVRSNYGYTF
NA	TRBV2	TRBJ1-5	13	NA	TGTGCCAGCAGTGAGGGGCGAGGTCAGCCCCAGCATTTT	CASSEGRGQPQHF
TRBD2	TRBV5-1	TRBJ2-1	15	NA	TGCGCCAGCAGGGCCGGGACTAGCGGGAATGATGAGCAGTTCTTC	CASRAGTSGNDEQFF
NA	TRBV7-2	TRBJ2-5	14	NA	TGTGCCAGCAGCTTAATGAGGGCGGAAGAGACCCAGTACTTC	CASSLMRAEETQYF
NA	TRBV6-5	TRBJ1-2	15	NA	TGTGCCAGCAGTTACGGGGGTCGGGAGGTTTATGGCTACACCTTC	CASSYGGREVYGYTF
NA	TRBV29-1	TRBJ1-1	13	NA	TGCAGCGTGTCCAGGGGCCAGAACACTGAAGCTTTCTTT	CSVSRGQNTEAFF
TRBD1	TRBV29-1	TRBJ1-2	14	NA	TGCAGCGTTTCCTACGGACAGGGGAAGGATGGCTACACCTTC	CSVSYGQGKDGYTF
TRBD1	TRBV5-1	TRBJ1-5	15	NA	TGCGCCAGCAGCTTGGGAGACAGGGCAAATCAGCCCCAGCATTTT	CASSLGDRANQPQHF
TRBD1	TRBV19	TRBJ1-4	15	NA	TGTGCCAGTTCAACAGGGGGGACAGGGGCTGAAAAACTGTTTTTT	CASSTGGTGAEKLFF
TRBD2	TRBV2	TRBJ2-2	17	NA	TGTGCCAGCAGGCCCCATACTAGCGGGTTTAGCCCCGGGGAGCTGTTTTTT	CASRPHTSGFSPGELFF
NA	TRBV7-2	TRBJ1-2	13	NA	TGTGCCAGCAGCCCGAGACAGACCCATGGCTACACCTTC	CASSPRQTHGYTF
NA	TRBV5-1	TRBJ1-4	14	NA	TGCGCCAGCAGCTCCCAGGGCACTAATGAAAAACTGTTTTTT	CASSSQGTNEKLFF
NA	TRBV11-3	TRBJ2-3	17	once	TGTGCCAGCAGCTTAGACTCGAAGACAGATCTCACAGATACGCAGTATTTT	CASSLDSKTDLTDTQYF
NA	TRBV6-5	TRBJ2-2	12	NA	TGTGCCAGCAGTCCTAGCTCCGGGGAGCTGTTTTTT	CASSPSSGELFF
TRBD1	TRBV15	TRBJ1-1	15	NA	TGTGCCACTACCCGGGACAGGGGTAAGAACACTGAAGCTTTCTTT	CATTRDRGKNTEAFF
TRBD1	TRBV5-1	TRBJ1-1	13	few	TGCGCCAGCAGCAGGGGGCAGGGTACTGAAGCTTTCTTT	CASSRGQGTEAFF
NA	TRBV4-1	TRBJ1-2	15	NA	TGCGCCAGCAGCCAAAGACAGGACCGTAACTATGGCTACACCTTC	CASSQRQDRNYGYTF
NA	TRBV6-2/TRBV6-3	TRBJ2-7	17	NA	TGTGCCAGCAGTTACTCGATTACTAGAAAGGGCTCCTACGAGCAGTACTTC	CASSYSITRKGSYEQYF
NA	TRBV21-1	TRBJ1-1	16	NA	TGTGCCAGCAGCAAAGATCGGGAGGGGGCGAGCACTGAAGCTTTCTTT	CASSKDREGASTEAFF
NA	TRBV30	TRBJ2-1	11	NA	TGTGCCTGGAGTGTACGGTCTGAGCAGTTCTTC	CAWSVRSEQFF
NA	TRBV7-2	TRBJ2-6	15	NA	TGTGCCAGCAGCTTAGGAGAAGTTGGGGCCAACGTCCTGACTTTC	CASSLGEVGANVLTF
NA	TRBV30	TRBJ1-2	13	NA	TGTGCCTGGAGTCCTCCACCCGAGGATGGCTACACCTTC	CAWSPPPEDGYTF
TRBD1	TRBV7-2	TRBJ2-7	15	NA	TGTGCCAGCAGCCTGGACAGGTATTTTTCCTACGAGCAGTACTTC	CASSLDRYFSYEQYF
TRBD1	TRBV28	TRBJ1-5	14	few	TGTGCCAGCAATCAGGGGGACGGGTATCAGCCCCAGCATTTT	CASNQGDGYQPQHF
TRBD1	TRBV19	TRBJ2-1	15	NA	TGTGCCAGTAGTATTATTGGGACAGGGAGCAATGAGCAGTTCTTC	CASSIIGTGSNEQFF
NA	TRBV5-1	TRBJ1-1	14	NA	TGCGCCAGCAGCTTGGCTCAGATGAACACTGAAGCTTTCTTT	CASSLAQMNTEAFF
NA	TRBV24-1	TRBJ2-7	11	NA	TGTGCCACCAGTGTCGGGGACGAGCAGTACTTC	CATSVGDEQYF
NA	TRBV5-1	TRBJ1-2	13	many	TGCGCCAGCAGCTTGACAGATAACTATGGCTACACCTTC	CASSLTDNYGYTF
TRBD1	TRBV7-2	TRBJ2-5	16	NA	TGTGCCAGCAGCGCCGGCCCCCGGGACAGAAAAGAGACCCAGTACTTC	CASSAGPRDRKETQYF
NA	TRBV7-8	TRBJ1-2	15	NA	TGTGCCAGCAGCTTAGCAGGGGCTCGCGAACGGGGCTACACCTTC	CASSLAGARERGYTF
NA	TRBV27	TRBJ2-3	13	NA	TGTGCCAGCGGCCGGTGGGGGGCAGATACGCAGTATTTT	CASGRWGADTQYF
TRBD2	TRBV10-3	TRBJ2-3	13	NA	TGTGCCACCCAGACTAGCGGCGTAGATACGCAGTATTTT	CATQTSGVDTQYF
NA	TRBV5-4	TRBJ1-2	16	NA	TGTGCCAGCAACCCTCCGGGGAAGGAAGCTAACTATGGCTACACCTTC	CASNPPGKEANYGYTF
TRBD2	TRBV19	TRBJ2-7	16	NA	TGTGCCAGTAGTATGGGTCGGGGCGGGAGGATGAACGAGCAGTACTTC	CASSMGRGGRMNEQYF
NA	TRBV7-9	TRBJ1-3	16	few	TGTGCCAGCAGCTTAGTTGGGGGCGAGCGGGGAAACACCATATATTTT	CASSLVGGERGNTIYF
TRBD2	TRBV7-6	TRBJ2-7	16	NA	TGTGCCAGCAGCCCCCAGACTAGCGGGGGGGCCGGCGAGCAGTACTTC	CASSPQTSGGAGEQYF
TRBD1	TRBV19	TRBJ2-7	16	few	TGTGCCAGTAGTACCCTAACAGGGGCCCTACCTTACGAGCAGTACTTC	CASSTLTGALPYEQYF
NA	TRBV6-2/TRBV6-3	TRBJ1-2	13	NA	TGTGCCAGCAGTTACGAGAACAGGGTTGGCTACACCTTC	CASSYENRVGYTF
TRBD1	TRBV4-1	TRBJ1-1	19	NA	TGCGCCAGCAGTTTATTACAGGACGACAGGGGCGGCTTGAACACTGAAGCTTTCTTT	CASSLLQDDRGGLNTEAFF
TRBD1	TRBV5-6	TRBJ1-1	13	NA	TGTGCCAGCAGCCCGGGGACAGGGGGTAGCGCTTTCTTT	CASSPGTGGSAFF
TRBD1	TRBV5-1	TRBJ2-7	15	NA	TGCGCCAGCAGCCAATCCGGGACAGGGAGAGACGAGCAGTACTTC	CASSQSGTGRDEQYF